Sequencing of this T cell receptor beta chain was carried out in a study of blood T cells in healthy people across ages. Primers used in a second PCR of about 6 to 12 cycles were a sample-barcoded 5' primer and a J-beta primer mix. In TCRdb, the 5' RACE reads were re-called with MiXCR into one record per CDR3 protein. In the table there are hundreds of thousands of distinct CDR3 sequences, roughly 31% of which are singletons. General study findings and limits: The unsorted PBMCs prevented any conclusive comparison of naive versus antigen-experienced cells.

About this clonotype itself: Its antigen is unidentified.

Healthy Russian Caucasian donors spanned ages 6 to 90 years. Total RNA extraction produced at least 5 micrograms (per sample) for the study. Looked up from germline, CDR1 is MGHRA and CDR2 is YSYEKL. V lost 3 bases and J lost 9; bases outside the gene matches: 13. This CDR3 contains 16 residues. This chain connects TRBV4-1 to TRBJ2-1; TRBD2 aligns across 8 bases. The clonotype originates from an elderly woman in good health. The source material was blood. Here the CDR3 DNA reads TGCGCCAGCAGCCAGGGAAGCGGGAGTAGATACGGTGAGCAGTTCTTC. It specifies CASSQGSGSRYGEQFF.